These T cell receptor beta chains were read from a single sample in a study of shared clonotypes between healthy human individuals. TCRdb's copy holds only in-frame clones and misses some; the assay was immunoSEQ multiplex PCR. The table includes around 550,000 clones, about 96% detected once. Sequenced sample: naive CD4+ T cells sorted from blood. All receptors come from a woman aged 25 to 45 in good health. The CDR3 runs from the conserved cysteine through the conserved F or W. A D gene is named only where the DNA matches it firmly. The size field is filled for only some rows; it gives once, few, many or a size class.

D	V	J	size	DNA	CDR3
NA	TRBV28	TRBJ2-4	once	TGTGCCAGCAGTTTAGTCCCCCGGAGAGTAGCCAAAAACATTCAGTACTTC	CASSLVPRRVAKNIQYF
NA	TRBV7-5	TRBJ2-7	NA	TGTGTCAGAAGATTGAGGGGGGAGAACGACGAGCAGTACTTC	CVRRLRGENDEQYF
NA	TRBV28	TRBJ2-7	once	TGTGCCAGCGGAGGAGAGGCCTACCCCTACGAGCAGTACTTC	CASGGEAYPYEQYF
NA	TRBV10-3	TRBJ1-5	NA	TGTGCCATCAGTAGGGGTGGGAATCAGCCCCAGCATTTT	CAISRGGNQPQHF
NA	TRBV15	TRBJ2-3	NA	TGTGCCACCTTAGGGAGCACAGATACGCAGTATTTT	CATLGSTDTQYF
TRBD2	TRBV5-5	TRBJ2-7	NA	TGTGCCAGCAGCCTGTGGAGCGGGAGGGACCACGAGCAGTACTTC	CASSLWSGRDHEQYF
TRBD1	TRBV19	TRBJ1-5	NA	TGTGCCAGTAGCCTACAGGGGAGCAATCAGCCCCAGCATTTT	CASSLQGSNQPQHF
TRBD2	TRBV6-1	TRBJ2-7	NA	TGTGCCAGCAGTGAAAGGTCTAGCGGGAGGTCGAGGGAGCAGTACTTC	CASSERSSGRSREQYF
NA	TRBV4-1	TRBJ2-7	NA	TGCGCCAGCGGCGCGCAGGCAGGCTCCTACGAGCAGTACTTC	CASGAQAGSYEQYF
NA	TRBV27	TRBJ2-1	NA	TGTGCCAGCAATCAAGCGGCTAGCTCCTACAATGAGCAGTTCTTC	CASNQAASSYNEQFF
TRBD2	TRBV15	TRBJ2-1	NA	TGTGCCACCAGCAGAGGCCTGGGACTAGCGGGAGAAAGCTCCTACAATGAGCAGTTCTTC	CATSRGLGLAGESSYNEQFF
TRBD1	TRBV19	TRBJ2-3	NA	TGTGCCAGTACCCAGACAGGGCGAGAAAATACGCAGTATTTT	CASTQTGRENTQYF
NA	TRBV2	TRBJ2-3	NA	TGTGCCAGCAGTGAAGCGCGCGGAGTAACGACAGATACGCAGTATTTT	CASSEARGVTTDTQYF
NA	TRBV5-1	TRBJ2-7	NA	TGCGCCAGCAGCCCCCTTGGCGGAAACTCCTACGAGCAGTACTTC	CASSPLGGNSYEQYF
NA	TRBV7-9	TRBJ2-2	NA	TGTGCCAGCAGGCGAGCTTCACGGTTCGACACCGGGGAGCTGTTTTTT	CASRRASRFDTGELFF
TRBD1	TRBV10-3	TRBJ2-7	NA	TGTGCCATCAGACCGGGACAGGGGCAATACGAGCAGTACTTC	CAIRPGQGQYEQYF
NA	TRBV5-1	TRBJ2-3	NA	TGCGCCAGCAGCTTGGAGGGCGGGAGCACAGATACGCAGTATTTT	CASSLEGGSTDTQYF
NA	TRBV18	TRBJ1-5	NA	TGTGCCAGCTCACCAATAGATTCAGAGGGTCGGCCCCAGCATTTT	CASSPIDSEGRPQHF
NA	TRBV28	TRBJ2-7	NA	TGTGCCAGCGTCGTTGGGTCTGGGAACTACGAGCAGTACTTC	CASVVGSGNYEQYF
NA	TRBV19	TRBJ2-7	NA	TGTGCCAGTAGTATTGGGGAATCCTACGAGCAGTACTTC	CASSIGESYEQYF
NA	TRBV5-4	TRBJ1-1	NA	TGTGCCAGCAGCTTGGAAAGAGGGACTGAAGCTTTCTTT	CASSLERGTEAFF
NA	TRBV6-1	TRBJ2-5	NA	TGTGCCAGCAGTGACCTCAGGGGCCCCCAAGAGACCCAGTACTTC	CASSDLRGPQETQYF
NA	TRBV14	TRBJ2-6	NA	TGTGCCAGCAGCCCCCAGGACTCTGGGGCCAACGTCCTGACTTTC	CASSPQDSGANVLTF
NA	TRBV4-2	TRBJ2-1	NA	TGTGCCAGCAGCCAACCCAGGACGGGGCTAACCTACAATGAGCAGTTCTTC	CASSQPRTGLTYNEQFF